Listed below are T cell receptor beta chains from one sample, sequenced in a study of cytomegalovirus exposure and HLA in healthy donors. TCRdb's copy holds only in-frame clones and misses some; the assay was immunoSEQ multiplex PCR. The data hold about 130,000 clones, with 88% observed a single time. The sequencing input was PBMCs. The receptors originated from a man aged 30 to 45 in good health and CMV-seronegative. Both conserved end residues are part of each CDR3. D genes are given only for firm matches. For some rows the clone size is stated as once, few or many, or as a class when expanded; others skip it.

clone size	V gene	D gene	J gene	CDR3 DNA	CDR3 protein
NA	TRBV6-5	NA	TRBJ1-5	TGTGCCAGCAGTTATACTAGGGTGGGTAATCAGCCCCAGCATTTT	CASSYTRVGNQPQHF
NA	TRBV4-3	NA	TRBJ1-4	TGCGCCAGCAGCCAAGACCCCGGACAGAGACTGTTTTTT	CASSQDPGQRLFF
NA	TRBV6-5	NA	TRBJ1-2	TGTGCCAGCAGTTACTCAGACAGCTCTACCGGCTACACCTTC	CASSYSDSSTGYTF
NA	TRBV5-5	TRBD2	TRBJ2-2	TGTGCCAGCAGGCGAGCGGGGACGAACACCGGGGAGCTGTTTTTT	CASRRAGTNTGELFF
few	TRBV27	NA	TRBJ2-7	TGTGCCAGCAGTCCCCACGGCAGGCTTGGTGCCTACGAGCAGTACTTC	CASSPHGRLGAYEQYF
NA	TRBV2	NA	TRBJ2-7	TGTGCCAGCAGCGCCAGTGGCAGCGGGGAGCAGTACTTC	CASSASGSGEQYF
once	TRBV19	NA	TRBJ2-2	TGTGCCAGTATGTACAGGTTACAAGCCGGGGAGCTGTTTTTT	CASMYRLQAGELFF
NA	TRBV10-2	NA	TRBJ2-3	TGCGCCAGCTGTGTGGGCGAGGGTTGGAGGGGAAGGACAGATACGCAGTATTTT	CASCVGEGWRGRTDTQYF
once	TRBV29-1	NA	TRBJ1-1	TGCAGCGTTGGACAGATAAACACTGAAGCTTTCTTT	CSVGQINTEAFF
NA	TRBV5-1	NA	TRBJ2-7	TGCGCCAGCAGCTTGTTCAACGTGGGGGGATCCTACGAGCAGTACTTC	CASSLFNVGGSYEQYF
NA	TRBV7-7	NA	TRBJ2-3	TGTGCCAGCAGCCCGCCTCAGGGAGATACGCAGTATTTT	CASSPPQGDTQYF
once	TRBV13	TRBD1	TRBJ2-2	TGTGCCAGCAGCTCCCTGGACAGGGCACGCGGGACAACCGGGGAGCTGTTTTTT	CASSSLDRARGTTGELFF
NA	TRBV4-1	NA	TRBJ2-2	TGCGCCAGCAGCCGAGTCGAGGCCGGGGAGCTGTTTTTT	CASSRVEAGELFF
NA	TRBV5-1	NA	TRBJ2-7	TGCGCCAGCAGCTTGGCCGGGACTCTAGGACCCTACGAGCAGTACTTC	CASSLAGTLGPYEQYF
once	TRBV6-1	TRBD1	TRBJ2-1	TGTGCCAGCACCGGACAGGGGGCATACAATGAGCAGTTCTTC	CASTGQGAYNEQFF
NA	TRBV21-1	NA	TRBJ2-7	TGTGCCAGCAGCTGGGCCACGGGACAGGGACCCTACGAGCAGTACTTC	CASSWATGQGPYEQYF
NA	TRBV4-2	TRBD2	TRBJ2-7	TGTGCCAGCAGCCAAGTAACCGGGGGGAGAAAGACTAGCGGAGGCTTCTACGAGCAGTACTTC	CASSQVTGGRKTSGGFYEQYF
NA	TRBV30	NA	TRBJ1-1	TGTGCCTGGAGTATAATACCCTCGAGCACTGAAGCTTTCTTT	CAWSIIPSSTEAFF
NA	TRBV27	TRBD2	TRBJ2-7	TGTGCCAGCAAAGTAGGGACTAGCGCTACCTACGAGCAGTACTTC	CASKVGTSATYEQYF
NA	TRBV16	TRBD1	TRBJ1-3	TGTGCCAGCAGCCCACAGGGGTACCCTGGAAACACCATATATTTT	CASSPQGYPGNTIYF
NA	TRBV6-1	NA	TRBJ2-7	TGTGCCACCCAAGGGGTCCACTACGAGCAGTACTTC	CATQGVHYEQYF
NA	TRBV7-2	TRBD2	TRBJ2-7	TGTGCCAGCAGCTTAGTGGGACTAACCCTCTCCTACGAGCAGTACTTC	CASSLVGLTLSYEQYF
NA	TRBV19	TRBD1	TRBJ1-2	TGTGCCAGTAGTTCAAGACAGGGAGCCTATGGCTACACCTTC	CASSSRQGAYGYTF
medium-sized	TRBV7-8	TRBD2	TRBJ2-7	TGTGCCAGCCTTAGACTAGCGGGAGCAGAAGAGCAGTACTTC	CASLRLAGAEEQYF
NA	TRBV7-9	NA	TRBJ1-5	TGTGCCAGCAGCTTGAGCGGGGCCGGCGGGACGACCCAGCATTTT	CASSLSGAGGTTQHF
once	TRBV5-1	TRBD1	TRBJ2-5	TGCGCCAGCAGCTTAGAGGACAGGGTTGATCAGACCCAGTACTTC	CASSLEDRVDQTQYF
NA	TRBV7-2	NA	TRBJ2-3	TGTGCCAGCAGCCCCCTTAGGGGGCGGGACTCAGATACGCAGTATTTT	CASSPLRGRDSDTQYF
few	TRBV13	NA	TRBJ1-2	TGTGCCAGCAGCCTAGGCCGGGGTAAGGGCTATGGCTACACCTTC	CASSLGRGKGYGYTF
NA	TRBV29-1	TRBD1	TRBJ1-2	TGCAGCGTAAAAGCGCTAACAGGGGTGAACTATGGCTACACCTTC	CSVKALTGVNYGYTF
NA	TRBV5-5	NA	TRBJ2-2	TGTGCCAGCAGCGTTGCCGGGGAAAAGACCGGGGAGCTGTTTTTT	CASSVAGEKTGELFF
NA	TRBV19	NA	TRBJ1-1	TGTGCCAGCAATGACAGGTTCGGTGCTGCTTTCTTT	CASNDRFGAAFF
NA	TRBV6-4	NA	TRBJ2-2	TGTGCCAGCAGTGACTCGGGTAGCGGCCACACCGGGGAGCTGTTTTTT	CASSDSGSGHTGELFF
NA	TRBV27	TRBD1	TRBJ2-7	TGTGCCAGCAGTTATGACAGGGAGTACTTC	CASSYDREYF
few	TRBV6-5	NA	TRBJ2-7	TGTGCCAGCAAGCGGGGACAGGATCCTTCCTACGAGCAGTACTTC	CASKRGQDPSYEQYF
NA	TRBV4-1	NA	TRBJ2-3	TGCGCCAGCAGCCAAGACAGCGGCACAGATACGCAGTATTTT	CASSQDSGTDTQYF
NA	TRBV9	NA	TRBJ2-1	TGTGCCAGCAGCGTAGCCCGAGCGGACAATGAGCAGTTCTTC	CASSVARADNEQFF
NA	TRBV5-6	NA	TRBJ1-5	TGTGCCAGCAGCTTTCGGACCACAGGGTACCAGCCCCAGCATTTT	CASSFRTTGYQPQHF
NA	TRBV5-4	NA	TRBJ2-5	TGTGCCAGCAGTGGTGGCAGGGTAAGAGCCCAAGAGACCCAGTACTTC	CASSGGRVRAQETQYF
NA	TRBV6-6	TRBD1	TRBJ1-4	TGTGCCAGCAGTGCGGGACAGGGCATCCTTAATGAAAAACTGTTTTTT	CASSAGQGILNEKLFF
NA	TRBV9	TRBD2	TRBJ2-7	TGTGCCAGCAGCGTACGCGGGAGTCCTTACGAGCAGTACTTC	CASSVRGSPYEQYF
NA	TRBV4-1	NA	TRBJ1-2	TGCGCCAGCAGCCAATACCCCCCGGACAGACATAACCACACCTTC	CASSQYPPDRHNHTF
NA	TRBV14	TRBD2	TRBJ2-1	TGTGCCAGCAGCCTACCGGGACTAGCGGGAGACAATGAGCAGTTCTTC	CASSLPGLAGDNEQFF
NA	TRBV5-1	TRBD1	TRBJ1-1	TGCGCCAGCAGAATCGGACAGGAGAACACTGAAGCTTTCTTT	CASRIGQENTEAFF
NA	TRBV4-1	NA	TRBJ2-3	TGCGCCAGCAGCCAGCTGGGCGGCACAGATACGCAGTATTTT	CASSQLGGTDTQYF
NA	TRBV5-1	TRBD2	TRBJ2-7	TGCGCCAGCAGCGCGGACCCTAGCGGGCGAGAGCAGTACTTC	CASSADPSGREQYF
NA	TRBV5-1	NA	TRBJ2-3	TGCGCCAGTGGGCGCGGCGGGGCTCAACCAGATACGCAGTATTTT	CASGRGGAQPDTQYF
NA	TRBV12-5	NA	TRBJ2-1	TGTGCTAGTGGTTTGAAAGGGGGCAATGAGCAGTTCTTC	CASGLKGGNEQFF
NA	TRBV5-6	TRBD2	TRBJ2-3	TGTGCCAGCAGCTTGAGGACTAGCGGGAGTGGGGCAGATACGCAGTATTTT	CASSLRTSGSGADTQYF
NA	TRBV14	TRBD1	TRBJ2-7	TGTGCCAGCAGCCAAACCGGGACAGGGCGATACGAGCAGTACTTC	CASSQTGTGRYEQYF
once	TRBV15	TRBD2	TRBJ2-1	TGTGCCACCAGTCCTCGTGGGCGCGGGAGGGATTACAATGAGCAGTTCTTC	CATSPRGRGRDYNEQFF
NA	TRBV30	TRBD2	TRBJ2-5	TGTGCCTGGAGTGTTCAACGTGGTAGCGGGAGGTATAGAGAGACCCAGTACTTC	CAWSVQRGSGRYRETQYF
NA	TRBV28	TRBD2	TRBJ2-3	TGTGCCAGCAGTTTGCCCCCCCCCGGGAGGGGCCCCAGTACGCAGTATTTT	CASSLPPPGRGPSTQYF
NA	TRBV6-6	NA	TRBJ1-2	TGTGCCAGCAGTTCCCCGGGGAACTATGGCTACACCTTC	CASSSPGNYGYTF
NA	TRBV30	NA	TRBJ1-5	TGTGCCTGGAGCCAGAGGGGGGGACCGAATCAGCCCCAGCATTTT	CAWSQRGGPNQPQHF
NA	TRBV4-3	TRBD2	TRBJ2-7	TGCGCCAGCAGCCAAGAGAGCGGGAGTGGGTACGAGCAGTACTTC	CASSQESGSGYEQYF
NA	TRBV6-5	NA	TRBJ1-4	TGTGCCAGCAGGACAAGTTCTAATGAAAAACTGTTTTTT	CASRTSSNEKLFF